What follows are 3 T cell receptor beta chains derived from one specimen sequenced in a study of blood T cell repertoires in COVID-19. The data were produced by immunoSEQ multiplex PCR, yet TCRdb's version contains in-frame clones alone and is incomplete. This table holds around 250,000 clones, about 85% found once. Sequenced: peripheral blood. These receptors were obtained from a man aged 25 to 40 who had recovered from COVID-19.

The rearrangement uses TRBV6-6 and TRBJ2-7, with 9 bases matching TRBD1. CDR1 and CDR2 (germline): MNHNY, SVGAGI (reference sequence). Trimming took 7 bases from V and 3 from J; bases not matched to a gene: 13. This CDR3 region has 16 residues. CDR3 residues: CASTALGGQGLYEQYF. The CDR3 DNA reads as TGTGCCAGCACCGCCTTAGGGGGACAGGGTCTCTACGAGCAGTACTTC.

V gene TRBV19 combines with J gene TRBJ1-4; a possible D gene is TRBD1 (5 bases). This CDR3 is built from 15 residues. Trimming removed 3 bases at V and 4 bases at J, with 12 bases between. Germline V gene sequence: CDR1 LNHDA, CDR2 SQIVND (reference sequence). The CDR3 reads CASSIAWGDNEKLFF. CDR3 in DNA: TGTGCCAGTAGTATCGCGTGGGGCGATAATGAAAAACTGTTTTTT.

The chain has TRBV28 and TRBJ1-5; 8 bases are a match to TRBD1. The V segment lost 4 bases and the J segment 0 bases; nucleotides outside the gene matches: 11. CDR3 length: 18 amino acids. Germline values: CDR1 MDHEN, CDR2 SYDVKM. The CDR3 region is CASSSGQGLPYSNQPQHF. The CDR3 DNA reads TGTGCCAGCAGTTCCGGACAGGGTCTTCCCTATAGCAATCAGCCCCAGCATTTT.